The present entry profiles one TCR beta chain with its context. The antigen it binds to is not known. A read error may account for a junction end that differs from germline. Expansion of CD8+CD57+ cells had been shown by flow cytometry in the patients chosen for sequencing. Every patient had severe acquired aplastic anemia, diagnosed using the International Study of Aplastic Anemia and Agranulocytosis and Camitta criteria. No therapy had been received by the patients at the time of blood sampling. In the study, sorted CD4+ and CD8+ blood T cells from patients with severe aplastic anemia and from healthy subjects underwent deep sequencing of TCR repertoires. Patients were enrolled under clinicaltrials.gov protocols 00001620, 01623167, 00001397, 00071045, 00081523 and 00961064 in the USA. Ficoll-Paque density gradient centrifugation was used to isolate peripheral blood mononuclear cells. Before DNA extraction, CD4+ and CD8+ T cells were sorted with FACS or magnetic beads.

TCR beta VDJ combination and CDR3 sequence profiling used genomic DNA as the template. TCR repertoire sequencing was run on an Illumina HiSeq 2000. The original pipeline was this. TRBV/TRBJ rearrangement plots, CDR3 size and DJ length profiles, and Simpson's diversity index were used to evaluate the repertoires. The most abundant DNA sequence in the deep sequencing data was defined as the immunodominant clone. CDR3 amino acid sequences were checked for sharing across subjects and were also compared against the VDJdb database and published repertoires. The public reads were reprocessed in TCRdb via fastp at Q25 and MiXCR, keeping in-frame beta chains. Each CDR3 protein gets just one entry, which takes the most common genes and DNA from the rows behind it. The authors' filters were not applied to this entry. This sample comprises around 500,000 distinct CDR3 sequences, about a third of them detected only once. Of the sample, about 0.8% is held by the ten largest clones.

The source of the sample is a study of CD8+CD57+ T cells in acquired aplastic anemia (dated by TCRdb to the late 2010s). Broadly, across the study: A mean of about 3.2 ug of DNA, ranging from roughly 0.18 to 30 ug, was extracted from sorted CD4+ and CD8+ cells. CD8+CD57+ expansion was defined as a frequency above the mean frequency observed in healthy subjects.

The study at large found these results: Between patients and healthy controls, no significant difference in CD8+ Simpson's diversity was found (P=0.060). About 30 CD8+ CDR3 sequences were found in both patients and controls but appeared to be highly expressed in patients and within the immunodominant clones of the patients.

The germline V gene provides CDR1 SGHTA and CDR2 FQGTGA. From the cysteine up to the phenylalanine, the CDR3 has a length of 14 residues. The retained sequence is limited to the CDR3, 42 bases, with the frame set at the first base. The clonotype was recovered from a human donor with aplastic anemia. This sequence uses TRBV7-3 and TRBJ2-7; the D gene is not confidently resolved. The specimen was sorted CD4+, CD8+, or CD8+CD57+ T cells (not recorded which) from PBMCs. The CDR3: CASSQSESSYEQHF. The sequence in DNA is TGTGCCAGCAGCCAGTCAGAAAGCTCCTACGAGCAGCACTTC.